The present TCR beta chain was sequenced within a study of blood T cell repertoires in COVID-19. The wider study: COVID-19 samples from acute and convalescent phases originated in the United States, Italy and Spain.

The CDR3 runs to 17 residues. Unmatched junction bases numbered 11, after V lost 1 base and J lost 6 bases. Germline V CDR1 and CDR2: LGHDT, YNNKEL (reference sequence). As originally analysed: It was from reference gene primer amplification that nucleated cell counts were estimated. Clones were read by immunoSEQ multiplex PCR, and TCRdb kept only the in-frame ones, dropping some. V, J and clone size are taken as reported in that table, and D and trimming were inferred from the DNA itself. The sample carries 150,000 to 200,000 clones, around three quarters recorded once. Sample: peripheral blood. The rearrangement joins TRBV3-1 (or the pseudogene TRBV3-2) to TRBJ2-5, with 10 positions matching TRBD2. This receptor was obtained from a man between 65 and 80 years old with active or convalescent COVID-19. The DNA for the CDR3 is TGTGCCAGCAGCCAAGCGGGGATCAGCGGGAGGGAAAAGACCCAGTACTTC. Residues: CASSQAGISGREKTQYF.